The source of this T cell receptor (beta chain) is a study of blood T cell repertoires in COVID-19. This clone occurred a few times. The germline CDR1 and CDR2 sequences are LNHDA and SQIVND (reference sequence). This CDR3 region has 15 residues. V shed 4 bases and J shed 1 base, with 13 bases lying between them. The method was immunoSEQ multiplex PCR; TCRdb's version includes in-frame clones alone and lacks a portion of them. The data hold 200,000 to 250,000 clones, with roughly 91% observed a single time. This TCR was sampled from a young man with COVID-19, enrolled during active disease. Material for sequencing was peripheral blood. V gene TRBV19 combines with J gene TRBJ1-1; D possibly corresponds to TRBD1 (5 bases). This CDR3 reads CASSTGRGRNTEAFF. CDR3 coding DNA: TGTGCCAGTAGTACTGGGAGGGGCAGGAACACTGAAGCTTTCTTT.